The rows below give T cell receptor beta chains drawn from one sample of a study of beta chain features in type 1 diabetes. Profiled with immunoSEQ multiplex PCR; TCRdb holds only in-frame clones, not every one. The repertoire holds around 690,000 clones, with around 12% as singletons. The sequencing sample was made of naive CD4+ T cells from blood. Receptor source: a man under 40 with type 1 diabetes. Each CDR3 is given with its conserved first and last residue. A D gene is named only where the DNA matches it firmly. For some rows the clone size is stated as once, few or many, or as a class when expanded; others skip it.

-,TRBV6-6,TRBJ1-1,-,CASSSFLREQAFF,TGTGCCAGCAGTTCCTTCTTGAGGGAACAAGCTTTCTTT
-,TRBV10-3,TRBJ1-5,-,CAISDPGTGDQPQHF,TGTGCCATCAGTGACCCAGGAACGGGGGACCAGCCCCAGCATTTT
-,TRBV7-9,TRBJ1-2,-,CASSLVWDFYGYTF,TGTGCCAGCAGCTTAGTCTGGGATTTCTATGGCTACACCTTC
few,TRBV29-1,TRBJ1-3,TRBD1,CSVGTGGPGNTIYF,TGCAGCGTTGGGACAGGGGGCCCTGGAAACACCATATATTTT
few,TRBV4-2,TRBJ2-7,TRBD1,CASSPQSIKTGGYEQYF,TGTGCCAGCAGCCCTCAATCCATTAAGACAGGGGGTTACGAGCAGTACTTC
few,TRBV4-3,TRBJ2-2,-,CASSQDNSNTGELFF,TGCGCCAGCAGCCAAGATAACAGTAACACCGGGGAGCTGTTTTTT
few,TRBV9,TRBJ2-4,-,CASSRSGEAKNIQYF,TGTGCCAGCAGCCGATCAGGGGAAGCCAAAAACATTCAGTACTTC
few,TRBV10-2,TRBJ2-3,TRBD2,CASLAGGLTDTQYF,TGCGCCAGCCTAGCGGGGGGACTCACAGATACGCAGTATTTT
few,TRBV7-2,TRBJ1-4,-,CASSRPGFNEKLFF,TGTGCCAGCAGTCGCCCCGGGTTTAATGAAAAACTGTTTTTT
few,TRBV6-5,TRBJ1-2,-,CASSYSASLYGYTF,TGTGCCAGCAGTTACTCGGCCAGCCTCTATGGCTACACCTTC
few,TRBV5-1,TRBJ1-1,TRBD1,CASSQLTGGTEAFF,TGCGCCAGCAGCCAACTAACAGGGGGAACTGAAGCTTTCTTT
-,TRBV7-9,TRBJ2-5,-,CASSYRETQYF,TGTGCCAGCAGCTACAGAGAGACCCAGTACTTC
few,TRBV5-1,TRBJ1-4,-,CASSWAGATNEKLFF,TGCGCCAGCAGCTGGGCGGGGGCAACTAATGAAAAACTGTTTTTT
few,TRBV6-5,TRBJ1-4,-,CASSYLNPGRSEKLFF,TGTGCCAGCAGTTACTTAAATCCGGGACGCAGTGAAAAACTGTTTTTT
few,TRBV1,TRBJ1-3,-,CTSSFSGILLGNTIYF,TGCACCAGCAGCTTCTCAGGGATCTTACTTGGAAACACCATATATTTT
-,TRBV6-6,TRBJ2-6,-,CASTKGDHSGANVLTF,TGTGCCAGCACCAAGGGGGACCACTCTGGGGCCAACGTCCTGACTTTC
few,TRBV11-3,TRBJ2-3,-,CASSGEFGDTQYF,TGTGCCAGCAGCGGAGAGTTTGGCGATACGCAGTATTTT
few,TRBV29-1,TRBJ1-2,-,CSARTATYGYTF,TGCAGCGCTAGGACAGCAACCTATGGCTACACCTTC
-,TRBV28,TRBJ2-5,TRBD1,CASRMSGQGRETQYF,TGTGCCAGCAGGATGTCGGGACAGGGTAGGGAGACCCAGTACTTC
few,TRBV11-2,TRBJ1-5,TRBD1,CASSPEGAQPQHF,TGTGCCAGCAGCCCCGAGGGGGCTCAGCCCCAGCATTTT
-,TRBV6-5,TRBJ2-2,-,CASSYSATGYTGELFF,TGTGCCAGCAGTTACTCGGCGACTGGGTACACCGGGGAGCTGTTTTTT
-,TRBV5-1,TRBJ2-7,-,CASSLGAQNSYEQYF,TGCGCCAGCAGCTTGGGAGCTCAGAACTCCTACGAGCAGTACTTC
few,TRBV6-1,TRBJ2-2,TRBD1,CASSDRAGELFF,TGTGCCAGCAGCGACAGGGCCGGGGAGCTGTTTTTT
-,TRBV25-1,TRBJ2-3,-,CASSEYGRGSTDTQYF,TGTGCCAGCAGTGAATATGGGCGGGGTAGCACAGATACGCAGTATTTT
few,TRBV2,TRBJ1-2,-,CASLRGSTGYTF,TGTGCCAGCCTCAGGGGTTCGACTGGCTACACCTTC
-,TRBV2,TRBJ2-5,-,CASSQETQYF,TGTGCCAGCAGCCAAGAGACCCAGTACTTC
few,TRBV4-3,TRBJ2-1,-,CASSQEHGLDEQFF,TGCGCCAGCAGCCAAGAGCACGGTTTAGATGAGCAGTTCTTC
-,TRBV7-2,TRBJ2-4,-,CASSLGGSSKNIQYF,TGTGCCAGCAGCCTGGGGGGCAGCTCCAAAAACATTCAGTACTTC
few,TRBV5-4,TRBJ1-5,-,CASSLDSNQPQHF,TGTGCCAGCAGCTTGGATAGCAATCAGCCCCAGCATTTT
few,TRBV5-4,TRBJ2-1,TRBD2,CASTSYLAGSRDEQFF,TGTGCCAGCACCTCCTATCTAGCGGGGAGTCGGGATGAGCAGTTCTTC
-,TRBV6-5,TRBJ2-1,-,CASSQNRDSYNEQFF,TGTGCCAGCAGCCAAAACAGGGACTCCTACAATGAGCAGTTCTTC
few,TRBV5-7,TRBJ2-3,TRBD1,CASSNDRAGTDTQYF,TGTGCCAGCAGTAACGACAGGGCCGGGACAGATACGCAGTATTTT
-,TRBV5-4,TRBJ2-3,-,CASSLVLSTDTQYF,TGTGCCAGCAGCTTGGTTCTGAGCACAGATACGCAGTATTTT